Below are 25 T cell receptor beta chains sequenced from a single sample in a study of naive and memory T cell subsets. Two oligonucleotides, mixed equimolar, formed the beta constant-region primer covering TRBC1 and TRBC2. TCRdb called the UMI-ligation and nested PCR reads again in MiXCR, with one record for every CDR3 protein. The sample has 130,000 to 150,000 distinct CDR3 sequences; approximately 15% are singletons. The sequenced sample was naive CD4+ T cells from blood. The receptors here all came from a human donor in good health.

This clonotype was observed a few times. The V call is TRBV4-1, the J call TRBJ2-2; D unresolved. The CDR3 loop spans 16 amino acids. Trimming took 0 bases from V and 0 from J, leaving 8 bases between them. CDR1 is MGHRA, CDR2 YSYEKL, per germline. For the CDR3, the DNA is TGCGCCAGCAGCCAAGAACCGGGCCCGAACACCGGGGAGCTGTTTTTT. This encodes CASSQEPGPNTGELFF.

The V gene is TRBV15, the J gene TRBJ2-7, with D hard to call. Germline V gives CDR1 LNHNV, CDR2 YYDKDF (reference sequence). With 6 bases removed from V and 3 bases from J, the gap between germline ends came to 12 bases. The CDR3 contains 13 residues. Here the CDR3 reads CATSRDGIYEQYF. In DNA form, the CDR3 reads TGTGCCACCAGTAGGGATGGGATCTACGAGCAGTACTTC.

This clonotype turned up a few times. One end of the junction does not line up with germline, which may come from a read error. The CDR3 protein is CASSQDWSGSGGALF. The CDR3, as DNA: TGCGCCAGCAGCCAAGATTGGTCGGGTAGCGGGGGCGCCCTATTC. The chain couples TRBV4-1 to TRBJ2-7; 9 bases are shared with TRBD2. Germline V gene sequence: CDR1 MGHRA, CDR2 YSYEKL. This CDR3 has 15 amino acids.

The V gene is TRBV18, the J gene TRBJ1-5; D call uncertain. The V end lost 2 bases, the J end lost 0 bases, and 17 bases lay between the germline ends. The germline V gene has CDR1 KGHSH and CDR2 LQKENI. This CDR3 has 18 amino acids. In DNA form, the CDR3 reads TGTGCCAGCTCACCAGTGGTCCGGTCAGATTATAGCAATCAGCCCCAGCATTTT. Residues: CASSPVVRSDYSNQPQHF.

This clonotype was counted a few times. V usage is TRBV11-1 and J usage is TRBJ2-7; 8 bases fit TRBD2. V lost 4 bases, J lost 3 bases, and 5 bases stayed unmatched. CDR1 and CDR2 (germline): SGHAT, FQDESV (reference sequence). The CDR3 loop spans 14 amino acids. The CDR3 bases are TGTGCCAGCAGCTCGACCGGGACTAGCTACGAGCAGTACTTC. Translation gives CASSSTGTSYEQYF.

CDR3 sequence reads: CAWRGGRVEQYF. CDR3 DNA: TGTGCCTGGAGGGGAGGGAGAGTCGAGCAGTACTTC. The V gene is TRBV30, the J gene TRBJ2-7; 7 bases line up with TRBD2. The V gene end was trimmed by 3 bases and the J gene end by 6 bases; junction bases not matched to a gene: 5. The CDR3 spans 12 residues. The germline CDR1 and CDR2 sequences are GTSNPN and SVGIG (reference sequence).

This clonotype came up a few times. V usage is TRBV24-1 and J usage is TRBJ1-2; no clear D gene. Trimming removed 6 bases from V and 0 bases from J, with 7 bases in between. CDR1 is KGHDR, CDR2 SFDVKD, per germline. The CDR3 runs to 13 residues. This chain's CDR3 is CATSSTTNYGYTF. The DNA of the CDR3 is TGTGCCACCAGTTCTACTACTAACTATGGCTACACCTTC.

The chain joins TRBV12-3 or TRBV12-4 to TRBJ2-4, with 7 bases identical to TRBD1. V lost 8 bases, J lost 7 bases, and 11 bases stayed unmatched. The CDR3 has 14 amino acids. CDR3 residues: CASRRGREGNIQYF. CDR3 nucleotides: TGTGCCAGCCGCAGGGGGAGAGAAGGGAACATTCAGTACTTC.

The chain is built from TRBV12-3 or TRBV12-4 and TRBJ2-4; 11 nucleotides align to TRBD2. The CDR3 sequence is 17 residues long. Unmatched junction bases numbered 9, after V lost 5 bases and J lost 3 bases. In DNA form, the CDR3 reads TGTGCCAGCAGTCCGTATAGCGGGAGGGCCGTCAAAAACATTCAGTACTTC. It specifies CASSPYSGRAVKNIQYF.

CDR3: CASSLEPGQGYEQYF. CDR3 DNA sequence: TGCGCCAGCAGCTTGGAACCGGGACAGGGGTACGAGCAGTACTTC. The rearrangement uses TRBV5-1 and TRBJ2-7; 10 nucleotides line up with TRBD1. CDR1 SGHRS and CDR2 YFSETQ come from the germline V gene. The junction had 4 bases not matched to a gene; V was cut back by 0 bases and J by 4 bases. This CDR3 has 15 amino acids.

CDR3 bases: TGTGCCAGCTCACCACCGGCCCAGGGTAACACCATATATTTT. Amino acid sequence: CASSPPAQGNTIYF. The chain carries TRBV18 and TRBJ1-3, with D maybe TRBD1 (5 bases). The CDR3 is made up of 14 amino acids. Germline-derived CDR1 and CDR2 are KGHSH and LQKENI. Trimming stripped 0 bases from V and 7 bases from J, with 10 bases between.

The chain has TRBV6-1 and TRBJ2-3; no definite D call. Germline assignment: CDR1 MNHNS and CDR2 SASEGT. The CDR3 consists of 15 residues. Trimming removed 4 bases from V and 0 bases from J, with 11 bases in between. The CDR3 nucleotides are TGTGCCAGCAGTGTACATTCTGGGAGCACAGATACGCAGTATTTT. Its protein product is CASSVHSGSTDTQYF.

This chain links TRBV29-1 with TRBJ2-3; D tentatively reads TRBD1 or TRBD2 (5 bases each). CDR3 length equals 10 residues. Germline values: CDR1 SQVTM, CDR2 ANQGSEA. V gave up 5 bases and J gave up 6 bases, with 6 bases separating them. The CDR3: CSVWGDTQYF. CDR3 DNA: TGCAGCGTTTGGGGGGATACGCAGTATTTT.

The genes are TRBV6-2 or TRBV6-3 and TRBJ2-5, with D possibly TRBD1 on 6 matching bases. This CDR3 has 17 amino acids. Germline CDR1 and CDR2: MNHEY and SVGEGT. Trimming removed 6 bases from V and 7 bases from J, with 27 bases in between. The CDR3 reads CASSIQGRNFLVVTQYF. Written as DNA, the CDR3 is TGTGCCAGCAGCATCCAGGGGCGTAATTTCCTTGTGGTGACCCAGTACTTC.

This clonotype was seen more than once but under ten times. The CDR3: CASSTHSRDHNEQFF. The CDR3 coding sequence is TGTGCCAGCAGCACGCATAGCCGGGATCACAATGAGCAGTTCTTC. The chain uses TRBV3-1 and TRBJ2-1; maybe TRBD2 (5 bases). Trimming cost V 5 bases and J 5 bases, with 16 bases left between them. Germline V gene sequence: CDR1 LGHDT, CDR2 YNNKEL (reference sequence). CDR3 length equals 15 residues.

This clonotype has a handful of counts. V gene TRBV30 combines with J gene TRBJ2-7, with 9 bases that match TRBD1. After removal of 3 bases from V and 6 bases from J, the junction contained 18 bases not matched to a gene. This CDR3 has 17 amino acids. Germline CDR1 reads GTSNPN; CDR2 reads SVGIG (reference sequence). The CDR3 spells CAWSTGGRSSFSSEQYF. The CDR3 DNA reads TGTGCCTGGAGCACAGGGGGCAGGTCGTCGTTTTCGAGCGAGCAGTACTTC.

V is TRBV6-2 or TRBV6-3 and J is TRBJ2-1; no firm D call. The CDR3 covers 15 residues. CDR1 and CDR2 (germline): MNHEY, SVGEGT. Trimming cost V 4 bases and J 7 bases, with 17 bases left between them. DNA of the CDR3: TGTGCCAGCAGTTCATCCCCTAGGCTACCGAATGAGCAGTTCTTC. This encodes CASSSSPRLPNEQFF.

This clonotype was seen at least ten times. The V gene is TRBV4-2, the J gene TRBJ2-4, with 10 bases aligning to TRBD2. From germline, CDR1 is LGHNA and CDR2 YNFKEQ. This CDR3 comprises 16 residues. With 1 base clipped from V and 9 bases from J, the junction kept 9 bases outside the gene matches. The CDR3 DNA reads TGTGCCAGCAGCCAAGGGGGAGGGCTAGCGGGAGCCATTCAGTACTTC. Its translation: CASSQGGGLAGAIQYF.

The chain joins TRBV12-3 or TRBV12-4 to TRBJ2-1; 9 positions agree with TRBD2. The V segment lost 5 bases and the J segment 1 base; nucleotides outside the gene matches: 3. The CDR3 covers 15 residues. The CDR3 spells CASSHSGSSYNEQFF. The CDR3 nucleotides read TGTGCCAGCAGTCATAGCGGGAGTTCCTACAATGAGCAGTTCTTC.

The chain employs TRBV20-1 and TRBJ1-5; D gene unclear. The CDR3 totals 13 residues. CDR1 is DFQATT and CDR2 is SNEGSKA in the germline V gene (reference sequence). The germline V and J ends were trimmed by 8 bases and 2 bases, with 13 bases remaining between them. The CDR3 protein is CSSGRMGNQPQHF. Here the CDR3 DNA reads TGCAGTTCAGGAAGAATGGGCAATCAGCCCCAGCATTTT.

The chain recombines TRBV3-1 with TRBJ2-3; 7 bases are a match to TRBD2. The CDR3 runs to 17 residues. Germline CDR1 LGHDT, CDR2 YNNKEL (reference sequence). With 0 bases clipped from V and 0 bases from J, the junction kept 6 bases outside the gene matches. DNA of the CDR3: TGTGCCAGCAGCCAAGAAGGGAGGGAACCTAGCACAGATACGCAGTATTTT. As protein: CASSQEGREPSTDTQYF.

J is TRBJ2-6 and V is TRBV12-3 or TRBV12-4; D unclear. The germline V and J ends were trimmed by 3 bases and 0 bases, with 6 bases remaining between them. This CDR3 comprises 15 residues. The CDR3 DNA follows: TGTGCCAGCAGTTTCTTTTCCTCTGGGGCCAACGTCCTGACTTTC. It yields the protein CASSFFSSGANVLTF.

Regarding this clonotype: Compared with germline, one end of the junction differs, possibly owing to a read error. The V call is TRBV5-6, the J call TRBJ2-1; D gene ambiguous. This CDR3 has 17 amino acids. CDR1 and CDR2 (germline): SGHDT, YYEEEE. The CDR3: CASRLVVPTETYNEQFF. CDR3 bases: TGTGCCAGCAGGTTGGTAGTTCCTACGGAAACTTACAATGAGCAGTTCTTC.

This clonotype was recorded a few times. CDR3 DNA sequence: TGTGCCAGCAGCAAAGAGGTTGTTAGGGTGGCAGTAAGAACCTACGAGCAGTACTTC. Translated, it gives CASSKEVVRVAVRTYEQYF. The V and J genes are TRBV21-1 and TRBJ2-7. TRBV21-1 represents a pseudogene. The CDR3 sequence is 19 residues long.

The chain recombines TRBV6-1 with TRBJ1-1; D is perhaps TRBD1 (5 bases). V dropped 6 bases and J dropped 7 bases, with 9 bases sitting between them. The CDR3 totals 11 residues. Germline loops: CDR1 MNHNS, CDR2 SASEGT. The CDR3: CASRGDGEAFF. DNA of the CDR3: TGTGCCAGCAGAGGGGACGGTGAAGCTTTCTTT.